This entry concerns a single TCR beta chain. There are a few counts of this clonotype. There is no known antigen for this receptor. The input lacks base qualities; no much larger clone sits a single base away. Sequenced on an Illumina NovaSeq 6000. Using 5'RACE with constant-segment primers, TCRalpha and TCRbeta cDNA libraries were constructed, with sample barcodes and unique molecular identifiers added in the process. Trizol reagent was used to extract RNA from every sample. Amplification of the libraries took two PCR steps, and the second step added a second sample barcode plus Illumina TruSeq adapters. The libraries were sequenced on an Illumina NovaSeq using 2 x 150 bp paired-end reads. From the authors' description of their analysis: The reads were demultiplexed and collapsed into UMI-guided consensus sequences using migec v1.2.7. Using mixcr v2.1.11, UMI consensuses were aligned to TRA and TRB V and J templates and then assembled into clonotypes. A clonotype was counted as expanded or contracted only if both edgeR and NoisET called the change significant, with noise models trained on biological replicates. For edgeR calls, the thresholds were a false discovery rate-adjusted p below 0.01 and a log2 fold-change of 1. As an exploratory analysis of dynamics, PCA with hierarchical clustering was applied to max-normalized trajectories of the 1000 most abundant clonotypes. Separately sequenced CD4+ and CD8+ repertoires were used to assign a CD4 or CD8 phenotype to each responding clone. The public sequencing data were trimmed at Q25 with fastp and processed into clonotypes with MiXCR by TCRdb, which kept only in-frame beta chains. Entries are consolidated by CDR3 protein sequence, retaining the most common genes and DNA. The V and J calls and clone size come from TCRdb's table, not from the authors' own analysis. For this sample the table gives more than 350,000 distinct CDR3 sequences, of which about 21% were detected only once. 12% of the sample rests with the top ten.

These data originate in a study of T-cell memory formation after mild COVID-19 (dated by TCRdb to the early 2020s). In terms of the full investigation: TCR sequence clusters from the two donors were largely donor specific. In a couple of donors, T-cell clones that expanded and contracted after mild COVID-19 were tracked by sequencing TCRalpha and TCRbeta repertoires over time. The cohort was made up of two young adult volunteers, one female and one male, who were previously healthy. Points the paper makes about the study in general: Clones contracting from day 15 to 85 had balanced CD4/CD8 phenotypes, while a second wave expanding from day 15 to 37 was biased towards CD4+. Contracting CD4+ clones were located mainly in the CM and EM memory subsets, whereas CD8+ clones were found to be enriched in EMRA. Whether the second-wave clones peaking on day 37 were SARS-CoV-2 specific was not confirmed. Some responding clones were detected in pre-infection memory, suggesting pre-existing cross-reactive memory T cells joined the SARS-CoV-2 response. The study included only a couple of mild cases, and larger cohorts that include severe cases with pre-infection samples were judged to be necessary.

CDR1 and CDR2 were assigned from the germline V gene as MNHGY and SVAAGI. The CDR3 contains 21 residues, cysteine and phenylalanine counted. The DNA shown is the 63-base CDR3, in frame from base 1. A distance of 24 bases separates the germline ends of V and J, which lose 0 bases and 0 bases respectively. PBMCs were isolated by Ficoll-Paque density gradient centrifugation. The sequence links TRBV6-9 to TRBJ1-5; the D gene identity is not certain. Sequencing was done on a sample of PBMCs or a T cell subset sorted from them (not recorded which). This clonotype was obtained from an adult woman who had mild COVID-19 (a few samples of this study predate the infection). The sample titles of this study are shuffled in the database, so cell type and time point are left out; the donor was told from shared clones. The nucleotide sequence is given as TGTGCCAGCAGTTATTCCCCTCCGGTACAGAGAGCCGGCCTTAGCAATCAGCCCCAGCATTTT. Translated, this gives CASSYSPPVQRAGLSNQPQHF.